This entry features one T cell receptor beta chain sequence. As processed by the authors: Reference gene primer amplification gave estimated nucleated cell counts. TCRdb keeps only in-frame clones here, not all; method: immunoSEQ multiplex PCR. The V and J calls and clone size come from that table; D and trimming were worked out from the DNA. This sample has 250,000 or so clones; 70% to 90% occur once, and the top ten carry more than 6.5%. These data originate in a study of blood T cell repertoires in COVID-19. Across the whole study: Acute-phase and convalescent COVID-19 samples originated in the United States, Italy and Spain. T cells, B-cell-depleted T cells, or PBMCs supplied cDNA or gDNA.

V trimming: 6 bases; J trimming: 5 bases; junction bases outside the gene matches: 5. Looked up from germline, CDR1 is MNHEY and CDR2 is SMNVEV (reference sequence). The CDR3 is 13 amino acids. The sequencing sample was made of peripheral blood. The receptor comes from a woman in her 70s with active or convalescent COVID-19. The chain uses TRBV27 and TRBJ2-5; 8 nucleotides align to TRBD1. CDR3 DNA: TGTGCCAGCAGGGCGACAGGGGTGGAGACCCAGTACTTC. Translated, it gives CASRATGVETQYF.